Detailed here is one T cell receptor (beta chain). Its antigen remains unknown. Using its own MiXCR run on the 5' RACE reads, TCRdb lists one record per CDR3 protein. The data hold 580,000 or so distinct CDR3 sequences, with roughly 17% observed a single time. The sample comes from a study of T-cell memory formation after mild COVID-19. Study outcomes and limitations: Mostly located in CM and EM were contracting CD4+ clones, with contracting CD8+ clones located in EMRA. For second-wave clones that peaked at day 37, SARS-CoV-2 specificity went unverified. Day 15 to 85 contracting clones showed balanced CD4/CD8; day 15 to 37 expanders favored CD4+.

The CDR3 runs to 15 residues. Germline CDR1 reads SGHNT; CDR2 reads YYREEE (reference sequence). V dropped 3 bases and J dropped 0; count of bases not matched to a gene: 2. Material for sequencing was PBMCs or a T cell subset sorted from them (not recorded which). V gene TRBV5-4 combines with J gene TRBJ2-2; 7 positions agree with TRBD1. This receptor was taken from an adult woman who had mild COVID-19 (a few samples of this study predate the infection). Cell type and time point are not known. The CDR3 DNA is TGTGCCAGCAGCTCGGGACAGCCGAACACCGGGGAGCTGTTTTTT. Amino acids: CASSSGQPNTGELFF.